This T cell receptor beta chain was identified during a study of T-cell reconstitution after alpha-beta-depleted transplantation in children. This clonotype was observed many times. TCRbeta library construction was performed incorporating unique molecular identifiers. TCRdb reprocessed the PCR reads via MiXCR and lists one record per CDR3 protein. The data contain roughly 190,000 distinct CDR3 sequences, 14% to 15% of them seen just once; the ten biggest clones take up roughly 13%. The CDR3 contains 15 residues. CDR1 and CDR2 (germline): MNHEY, SVGAGI. With 2 bases clipped from V and 8 bases from J, the junction kept 7 bases outside the gene matches.

The rearrangement uses TRBV6-5 and TRBJ2-3, with TRBD2 matching 10 bases. The clonotype comes from a human donor who donated a stem cell graft to a child with acute lymphoblastic leukemia. The input for sequencing was PBMCs from the stem cell graft donor, taken from the stem cell graft. The CDR3 reads CASSYEAGGPVTQYF. The CDR3 nucleotides read TGTGCCAGCAGTTACGAAGCGGGAGGGCCAGTTACGCAGTATTTT.